This T cell receptor beta chain was sequenced during a study of patients and donors after allogeneic stem cell transplantation. Only a few counts were recorded for this clonotype. In TCRdb, the RT-PCR reads were re-called with MiXCR into one record per CDR3 protein. The sample carries over 130,000 distinct CDR3 sequences, approximately 37% recorded once. The CDR3 length is 15 residues. V lost 6 bases, J lost 0 bases, and 12 bases lay in between. Germline CDR1 is MNHEY and CDR2 is SMNVEV (reference sequence). The clonotype originates from a human donor who was either an allogeneic HSCT recipient or a stem cell or donor lymphocyte infusion donor (not recorded which). It is not recorded whose cells these are; they may come from a transplant donor. Specimen: blood, either unsorted or a sorted T cell fraction (not recorded which). The gene calls are TRBV27 and TRBJ1-5, with D possibly being TRBD1 (5 bases). DNA for the CDR3: TGTGCCAGCAGCAGGGCCTCCTATAGCAATCAGCCCCAGCATTTT. This codes for CASSRASYSNQPQHF.